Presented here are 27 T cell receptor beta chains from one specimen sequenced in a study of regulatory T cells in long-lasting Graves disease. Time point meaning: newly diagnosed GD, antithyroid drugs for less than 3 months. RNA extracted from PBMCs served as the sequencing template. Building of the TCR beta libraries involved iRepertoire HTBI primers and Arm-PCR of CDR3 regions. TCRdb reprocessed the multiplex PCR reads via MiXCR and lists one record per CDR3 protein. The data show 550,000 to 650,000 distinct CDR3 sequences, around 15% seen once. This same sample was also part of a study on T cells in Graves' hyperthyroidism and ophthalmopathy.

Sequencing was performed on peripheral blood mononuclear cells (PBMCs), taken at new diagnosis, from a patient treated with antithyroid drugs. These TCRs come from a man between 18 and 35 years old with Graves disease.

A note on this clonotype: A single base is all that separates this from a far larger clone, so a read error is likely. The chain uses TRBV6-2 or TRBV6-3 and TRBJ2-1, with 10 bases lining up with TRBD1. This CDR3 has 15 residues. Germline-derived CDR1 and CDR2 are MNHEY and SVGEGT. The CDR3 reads CAGSPGTGDYNEQFF. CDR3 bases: TGTGCCGGCAGTCCCGGGACAGGGGACTACAATGAGCAGTTCTTC.

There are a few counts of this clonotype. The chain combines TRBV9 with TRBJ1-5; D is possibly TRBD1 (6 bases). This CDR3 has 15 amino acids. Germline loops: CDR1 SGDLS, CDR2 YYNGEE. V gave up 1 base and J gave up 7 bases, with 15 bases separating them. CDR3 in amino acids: CASSVFGGPEQPQHF. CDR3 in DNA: TGTGCCAGCAGCGTATTCGGGGGGCCGGAGCAGCCCCAGCATTTT. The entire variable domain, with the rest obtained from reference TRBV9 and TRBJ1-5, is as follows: DSGVTQTPKHLITATGQRVTLRCSPRSGDLSVYWYQQSLDQGLQFLIQYYNGEERAKGNILERFSAQQFPDLHSELNLSSLELGDSALYFCASSVFGGPEQPQHFGDGTRLSIL.

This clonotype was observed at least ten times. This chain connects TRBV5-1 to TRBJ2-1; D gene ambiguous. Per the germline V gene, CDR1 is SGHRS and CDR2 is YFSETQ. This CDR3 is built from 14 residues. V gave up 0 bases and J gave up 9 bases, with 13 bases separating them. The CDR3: CASSLGPTQREQFF. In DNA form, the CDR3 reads TGCGCCAGCAGCTTGGGCCCTACACAACGTGAGCAGTTCTTC.

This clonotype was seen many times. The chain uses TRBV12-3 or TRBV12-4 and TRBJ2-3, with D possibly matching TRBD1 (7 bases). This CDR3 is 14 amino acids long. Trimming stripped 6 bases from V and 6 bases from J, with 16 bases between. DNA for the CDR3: TGTGCCAGCAGCCGCGGGACAGTTTTCGATACGCAGTATTTT. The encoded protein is CASSRGTVFDTQYF.

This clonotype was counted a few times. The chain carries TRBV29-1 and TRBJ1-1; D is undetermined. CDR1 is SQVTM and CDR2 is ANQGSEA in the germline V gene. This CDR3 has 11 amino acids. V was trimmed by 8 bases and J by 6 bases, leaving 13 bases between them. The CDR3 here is CSTSFGSEAFF. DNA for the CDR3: TGCAGCACCTCATTTGGGTCTGAAGCTTTCTTT.

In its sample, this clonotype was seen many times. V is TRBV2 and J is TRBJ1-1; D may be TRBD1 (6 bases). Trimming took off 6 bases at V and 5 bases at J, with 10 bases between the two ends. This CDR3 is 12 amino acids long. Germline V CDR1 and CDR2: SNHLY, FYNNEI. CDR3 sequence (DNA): TGTGCCAGCAGCACAGGGTATACTGAAGCTTTCTTT. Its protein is CASSTGYTEAFF.

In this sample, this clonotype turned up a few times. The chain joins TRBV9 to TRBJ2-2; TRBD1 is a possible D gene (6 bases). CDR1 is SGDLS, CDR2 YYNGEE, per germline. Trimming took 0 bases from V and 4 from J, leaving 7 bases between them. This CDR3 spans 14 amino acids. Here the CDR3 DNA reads TGTGCCAGCAGCGTAGGAGGGGGCACCGGGGAGCTGTTTTTT. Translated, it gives CASSVGGGTGELFF. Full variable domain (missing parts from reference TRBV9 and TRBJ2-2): DSGVTQTPKHLITATGQRVTLRCSPRSGDLSVYWYQQSLDQGLQFLIQYYNGEERAKGNILERFSAQQFPDLHSELNLSSLELGDSALYFCASSVGGGTGELFFGEGSRLTVL.

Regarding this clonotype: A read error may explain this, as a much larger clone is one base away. The CDR3 bases are TGTGCCAGCAGTTCGGGACAGATGGGGACCCAGTACTTC. Amino acid sequence: CASSSGQMGTQYF. This sequence joins TRBV12-3 or TRBV12-4 and TRBJ2-5; 7 bases line up with TRBD1. This CDR3 has 13 amino acids. V shed 4 bases and J 7 bases; nucleotides not matched to a gene: 6.

This chain's CDR3 is CASSKGQGIGYNEQFF. The CDR3 nucleotides read TGTGCCAGCAGTAAAGGACAGGGGATCGGCTACAATGAGCAGTTCTTC. The chain is built from TRBV6-2 or TRBV6-3 and TRBJ2-1, with 9 bases that match TRBD1. CDR3 size: 16 residues. V shed 5 bases, J shed 3 bases, and the junction held 8 bases outside the gene matches. CDR1 is MNHEY, CDR2 SVGEGT, per germline.

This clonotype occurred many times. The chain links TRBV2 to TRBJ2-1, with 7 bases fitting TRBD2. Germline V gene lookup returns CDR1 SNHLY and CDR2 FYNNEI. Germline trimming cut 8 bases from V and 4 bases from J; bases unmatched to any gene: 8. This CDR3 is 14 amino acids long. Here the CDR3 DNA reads TGTGCCAGCGGTGCGGAGCGGGATTACAATGAGCAGTTCTTC. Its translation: CASGAERDYNEQFF. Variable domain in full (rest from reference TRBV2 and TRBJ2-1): EPEVTQTPSHQVTQMGQEVILRCVPISNHLYFYWYRQILGQKVEFLVSFYNNEISEKSEIFDDQFSVERPDGSNFTLKIRSTKLEDSAMYFCASGAERDYNEQFFGPGTRLTVL.

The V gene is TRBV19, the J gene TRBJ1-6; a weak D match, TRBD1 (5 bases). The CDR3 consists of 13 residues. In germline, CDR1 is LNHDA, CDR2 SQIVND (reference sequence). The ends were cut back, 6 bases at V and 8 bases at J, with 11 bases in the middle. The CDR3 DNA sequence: TGTGCCAGTAGCCGACTAGGGGATTCACCCCTCCACTTT. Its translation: CASSRLGDSPLHF. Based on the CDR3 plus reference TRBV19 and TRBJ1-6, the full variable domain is DGGITQSPKYLFRKEGQNVTLSCEQNLNHDAMYWYRQDPGQGLRLIYYSQIVNDFQKGDIAEGYSVSREKKESFPLTVTSAQKNPTAFYLCASSRLGDSPLHFGNGTRLTVT.

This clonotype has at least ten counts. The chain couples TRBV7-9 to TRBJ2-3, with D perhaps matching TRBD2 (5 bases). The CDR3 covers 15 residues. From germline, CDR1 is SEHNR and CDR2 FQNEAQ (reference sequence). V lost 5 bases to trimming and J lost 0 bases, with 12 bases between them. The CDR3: CASSHHGESTDTQYF. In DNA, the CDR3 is TGTGCCAGCAGCCACCATGGGGAGAGCACAGATACGCAGTATTTT.

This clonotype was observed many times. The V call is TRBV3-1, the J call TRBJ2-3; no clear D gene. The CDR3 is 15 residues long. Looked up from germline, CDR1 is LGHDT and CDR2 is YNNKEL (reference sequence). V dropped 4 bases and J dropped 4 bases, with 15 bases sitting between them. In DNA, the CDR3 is TGTGCCAGCAGCCCGGTCGCGCCCTCCCCAGATACGCAGTATTTT. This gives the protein CASSPVAPSPDTQYF.

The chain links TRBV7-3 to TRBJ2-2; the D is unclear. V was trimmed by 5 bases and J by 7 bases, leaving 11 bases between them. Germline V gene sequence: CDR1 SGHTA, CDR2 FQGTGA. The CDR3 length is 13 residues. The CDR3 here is CASSDLGIGELFF. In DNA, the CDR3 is TGTGCCAGCAGCGATCTGGGGATCGGGGAGCTGTTTTTT. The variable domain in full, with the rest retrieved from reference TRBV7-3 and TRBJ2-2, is GAGVSQTPSNKVTEKGKYVELRCDPISGHTALYWYRQSLGQGPEFLIYFQGTGAADDSGLPNDRFFAVRPEGSVSTLKIQRTERGDSAVYLCASSDLGIGELFFGEGSRLTVL.

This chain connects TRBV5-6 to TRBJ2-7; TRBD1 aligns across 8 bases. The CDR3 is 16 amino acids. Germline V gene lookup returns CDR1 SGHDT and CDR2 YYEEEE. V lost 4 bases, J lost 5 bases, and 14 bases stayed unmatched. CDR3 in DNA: TGTGCCAGCAGCGGGACCGGGACAGGACGTTCAGACGAGCAGTACTTC. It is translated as CASSGTGTGRSDEQYF. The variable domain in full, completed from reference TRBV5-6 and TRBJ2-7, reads DAGVTQSPTHLIKTRGQQVTLRCSPKSGHDTVSWYQQALGQGPQFIFQYYEEEERQRGNFPDRFSGHQFPNYSSELNVNALLLGDSALYLCASSGTGTGRSDEQYFGPGTRLTVT.

Written as DNA, the CDR3 is TGTGCCAGCAGCAGGGACGACAACTACGAGCAGTACTTC. This codes for CASSRDDNYEQYF. This chain uses TRBV7-9 with TRBJ2-7; D could derive from TRBD1 or TRBD2 (5 bases each). The germline CDR1 and CDR2 sequences are SEHNR and FQNEAQ (reference sequence). V lost 5 bases to trimming and J lost 3 bases, with 11 bases between them. The CDR3 covers 13 residues.

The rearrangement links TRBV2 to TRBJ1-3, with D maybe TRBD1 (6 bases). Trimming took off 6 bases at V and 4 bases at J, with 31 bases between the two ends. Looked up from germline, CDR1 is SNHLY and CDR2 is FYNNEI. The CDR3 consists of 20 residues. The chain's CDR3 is CASSPSRPGHYPLSGNTIYF. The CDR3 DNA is TGTGCCAGCAGCCCATCTCGCCCGGGACATTACCCGCTCAGCGGAAACACCATATATTTT.

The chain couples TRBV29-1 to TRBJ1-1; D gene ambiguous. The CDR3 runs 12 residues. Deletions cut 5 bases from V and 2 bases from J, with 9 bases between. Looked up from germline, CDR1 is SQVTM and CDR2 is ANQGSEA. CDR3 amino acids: CSVMVGNTEAFF. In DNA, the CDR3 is TGCAGCGTTATGGTTGGAAACACTGAAGCTTTCTTT.

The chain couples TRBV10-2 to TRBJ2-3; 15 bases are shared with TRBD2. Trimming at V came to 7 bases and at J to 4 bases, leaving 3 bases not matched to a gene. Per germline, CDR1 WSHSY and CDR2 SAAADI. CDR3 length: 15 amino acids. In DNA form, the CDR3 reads TGCGCCAGCACCAGGACTAGCGGGAGGGCAGATACGCAGTATTTT. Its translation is CASTRTSGRADTQYF.

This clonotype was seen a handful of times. For the CDR3, the DNA is TGTGCCCGGATGGAGGGGGTTAAGGGCTACACCTTC. Translation: CARMEGVKGYTF. The chain is built from TRBV30 and TRBJ1-2; tentative D call: TRBD1 (6 bases). There are 12 residues in the CDR3. Germline V CDR1 and CDR2: GTSNPN, SVGIG (reference sequence). The germline V and J ends were trimmed by 8 bases and 8 bases, with 18 bases remaining between them.

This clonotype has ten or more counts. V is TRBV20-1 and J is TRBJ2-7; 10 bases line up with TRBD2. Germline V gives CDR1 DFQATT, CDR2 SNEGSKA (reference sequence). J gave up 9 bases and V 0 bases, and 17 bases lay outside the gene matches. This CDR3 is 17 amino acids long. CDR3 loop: CSARDSAGTLVAGGQYF. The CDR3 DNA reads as TGCAGTGCTAGAGATTCGGCAGGGACCTTAGTAGCGGGAGGGCAGTACTTC.

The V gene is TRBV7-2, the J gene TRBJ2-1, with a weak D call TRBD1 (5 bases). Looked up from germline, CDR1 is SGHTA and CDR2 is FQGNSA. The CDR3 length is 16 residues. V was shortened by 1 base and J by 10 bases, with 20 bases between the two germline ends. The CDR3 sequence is CASSLEGSQALREQFF. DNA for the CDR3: TGTGCCAGCAGCTTAGAGGGATCACAGGCCCTCAGGGAGCAGTTCTTC.

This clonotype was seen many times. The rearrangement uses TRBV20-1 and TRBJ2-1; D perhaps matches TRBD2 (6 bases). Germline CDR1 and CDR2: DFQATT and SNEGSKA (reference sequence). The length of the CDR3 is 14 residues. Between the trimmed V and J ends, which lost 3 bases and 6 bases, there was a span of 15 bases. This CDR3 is CSARWAGRGNEQFF. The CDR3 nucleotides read TGCAGTGCTAGGTGGGCGGGAAGGGGCAATGAGCAGTTCTTC.

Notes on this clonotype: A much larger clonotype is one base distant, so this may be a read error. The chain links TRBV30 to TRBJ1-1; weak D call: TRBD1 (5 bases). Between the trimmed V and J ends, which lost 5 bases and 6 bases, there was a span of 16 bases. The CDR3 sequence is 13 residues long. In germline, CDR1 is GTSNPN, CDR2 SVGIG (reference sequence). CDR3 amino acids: CAWRRAGIPEAFF. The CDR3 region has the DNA TGTGCCTGGCGGCGAGCAGGGATCCCTGAAGCTTTCTTT. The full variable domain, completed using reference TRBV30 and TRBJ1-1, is SQTIHQWPATLVQPVGSPLSLECTVEGTSNPNLYWYRQAAGRGLQLLFYSVGIGQISSEVPQNLSASRPQDRQFILSSKKLLLSDSGFYLCAWRRAGIPEAFFGQGTRLTVV.

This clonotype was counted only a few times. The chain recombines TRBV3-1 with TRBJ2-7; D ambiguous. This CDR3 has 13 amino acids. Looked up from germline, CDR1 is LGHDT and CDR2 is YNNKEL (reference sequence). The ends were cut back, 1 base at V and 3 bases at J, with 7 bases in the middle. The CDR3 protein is CASSQVVGYEQYF. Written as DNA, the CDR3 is TGTGCCAGCAGCCAAGTGGTAGGCTACGAGCAGTACTTC.

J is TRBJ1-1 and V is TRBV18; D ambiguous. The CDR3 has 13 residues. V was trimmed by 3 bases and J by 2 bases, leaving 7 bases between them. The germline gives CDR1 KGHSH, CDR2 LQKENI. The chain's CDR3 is CASSPEDNTEAFF. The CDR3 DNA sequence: TGTGCCAGCTCACCGGAAGACAACACTGAAGCTTTCTTT. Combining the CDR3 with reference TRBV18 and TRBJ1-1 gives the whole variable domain NAGVMQNPRHLVRRRGQEARLRCSPMKGHSHVYWYRQLPEEGLKFMVYLQKENIIDESGMPKERFSAEFPKEGPSILRIQQVVRGDSAAYFCASSPEDNTEAFFGQGTRLTVV.

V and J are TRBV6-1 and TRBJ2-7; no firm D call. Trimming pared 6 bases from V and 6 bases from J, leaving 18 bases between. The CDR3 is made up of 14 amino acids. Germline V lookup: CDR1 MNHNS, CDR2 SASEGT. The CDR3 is CASSPPTTLGEQYF. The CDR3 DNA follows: TGTGCCAGCAGCCCGCCTACTACGCTGGGCGAGCAGTACTTC.